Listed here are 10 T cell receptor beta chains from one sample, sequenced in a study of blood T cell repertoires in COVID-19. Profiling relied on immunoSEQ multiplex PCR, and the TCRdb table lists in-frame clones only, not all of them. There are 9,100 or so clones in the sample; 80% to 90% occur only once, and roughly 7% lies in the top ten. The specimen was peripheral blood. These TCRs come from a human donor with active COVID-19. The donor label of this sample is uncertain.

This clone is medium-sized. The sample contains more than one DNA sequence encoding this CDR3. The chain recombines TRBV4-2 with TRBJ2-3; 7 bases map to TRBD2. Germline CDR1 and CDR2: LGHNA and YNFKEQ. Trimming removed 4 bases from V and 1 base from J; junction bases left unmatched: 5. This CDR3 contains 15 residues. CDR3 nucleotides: TGTGCCAGCAGCCCCCGAAGCGGGGGCACAGATACGCAGTATTTT. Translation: CASSPRSGGTDTQYF.

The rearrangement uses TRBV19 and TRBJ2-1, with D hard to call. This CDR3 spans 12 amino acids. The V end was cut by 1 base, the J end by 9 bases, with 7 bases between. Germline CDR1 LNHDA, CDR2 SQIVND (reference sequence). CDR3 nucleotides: TGTGCCAGTAGTATAGGTGGGCGTGAGCAGTTCTTC. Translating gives CASSIGGREQFF.

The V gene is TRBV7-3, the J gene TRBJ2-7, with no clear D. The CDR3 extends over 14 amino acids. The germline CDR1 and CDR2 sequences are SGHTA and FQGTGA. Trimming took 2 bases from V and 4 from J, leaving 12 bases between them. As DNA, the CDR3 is TGTGCCAGCAGCTTATGGTCTACAGATTACGAGCAGTACGTC. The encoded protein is CASSLWSTDYEQYV.

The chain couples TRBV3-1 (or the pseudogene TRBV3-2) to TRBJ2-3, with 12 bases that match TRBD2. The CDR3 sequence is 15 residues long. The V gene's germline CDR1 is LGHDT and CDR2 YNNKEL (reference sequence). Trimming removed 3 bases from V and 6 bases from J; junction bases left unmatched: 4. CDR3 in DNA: TGTGCCAGCAGCCACCCACTAGCGGGGGGCGATACGCAGTATTTT. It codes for CASSHPLAGGDTQYF.

The chain's CDR3 is CASSHRGGGEQYF. CDR3 nucleotides: TGTGCCAGCAGCCACCGGGGGGGTGGCGAGCAGTACTTC. The rearrangement joins TRBV14 to TRBJ2-7; 8 bases agree with TRBD2. V lost 3 bases to trimming and J lost 6 bases; unmatched junction nucleotides: 4. The CDR3 length is 13 residues. Germline values: CDR1 SGHDN, CDR2 FVKESK.

CDR3 residues: CATSDPGGSGGNEQYF. CDR3 nucleotides: TGTGCCACCAGTGACCCCGGTGGTAGCGGGGGAAACGAGCAGTACTTC. The chain couples TRBV24-1 to TRBJ2-7; 9 bases align to TRBD2. Germline CDR1 KGHDR, CDR2 SFDVKD. V gave up 4 bases and J gave up 5 bases; unmatched junction bases: 11. The CDR3 covers 16 residues.

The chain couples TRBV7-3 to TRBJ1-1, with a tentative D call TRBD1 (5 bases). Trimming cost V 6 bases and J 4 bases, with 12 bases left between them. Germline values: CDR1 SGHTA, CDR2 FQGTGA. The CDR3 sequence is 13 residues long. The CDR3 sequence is CASSLGGSTEAFF. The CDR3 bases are TGTGCCAGCAGTTTGGGGGGTTCCACTGAAGCTTTCTTT. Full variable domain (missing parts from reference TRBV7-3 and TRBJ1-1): GAGVSQTPSNKVTEKGKYVELRCDPISGHTALYWYRQSLGQGPEFLIYFQGTGAADDSGLPNDRFFAVRPEGSVSTLKIQRTERGDSAVYLCASSLGGSTEAFFGQGTRLTVV.

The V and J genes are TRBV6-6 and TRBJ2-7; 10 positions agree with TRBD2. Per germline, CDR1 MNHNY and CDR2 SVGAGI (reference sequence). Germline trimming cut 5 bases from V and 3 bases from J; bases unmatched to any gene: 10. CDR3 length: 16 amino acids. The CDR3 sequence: CASSQRTSGDLYEQYV. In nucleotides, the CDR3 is TGTGCCAGCAGTCAAAGGACTAGCGGAGACCTCTACGAGCAGTACGTC.

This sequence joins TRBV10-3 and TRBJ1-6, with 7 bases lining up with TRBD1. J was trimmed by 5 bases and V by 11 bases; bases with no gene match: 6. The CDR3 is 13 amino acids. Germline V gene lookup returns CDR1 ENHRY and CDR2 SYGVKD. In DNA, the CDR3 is TGTGCCGGTGGACAGGAGGATAATTCACCCCTCCACTTT. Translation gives CAGGQEDNSPLHF.

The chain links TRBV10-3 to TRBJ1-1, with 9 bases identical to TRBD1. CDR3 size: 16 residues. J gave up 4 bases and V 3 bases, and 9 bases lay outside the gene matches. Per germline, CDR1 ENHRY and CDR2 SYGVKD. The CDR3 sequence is CAISDATRDRVTEAFF. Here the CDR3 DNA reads TGTGCCATCAGTGACGCCACTCGGGACAGGGTCACTGAAGCTTTCTTT.